The rows below give T cell receptor beta chains drawn from one sample of a study of T cells in narcolepsy. The table came from immunoSEQ multiplex PCR; TCRdb's copy has only in-frame clones and leaves some out. The sample records roughly 30,000 clones, approximately 85% being singletons. Sequencing was performed on memory (CD45RA-) CD4+ T cells from blood. The source of these receptors is a human donor in good health. Both conserved end residues are part of each CDR3. Where a row states a size, it is once, few, many or the class of an expanded clone; other rows omit it.

j_gene,v_gene,abundance,CDR3aa
TRBJ1-4,TRBV27,.,CASSPRTGGEKLFF
TRBJ2-7,TRBV2,.,CASSEGRQIYEQYF
TRBJ1-2,TRBV28,.,CASSLWDADGYTF
TRBJ2-5,TRBV30,.,CAWSGGTGSTETQYF
TRBJ1-2,TRBV4-2,few,CASSQDGTGSSGYTF
TRBJ2-1,TRBV18,.,CASSRGRAPNEQFF
TRBJ2-5,TRBV28,once,CASSSPMGIETQYF
TRBJ2-2,TRBV11-2,.,CASSLRGTGELFF
TRBJ2-1,TRBV7-2,.,CASSPAGAGYNEQFF
TRBJ2-7,TRBV6-5,.,CASSRDRGEQYF
TRBJ2-7,TRBV5-4,.,CASSWGTGTYEQYF
TRBJ1-1,TRBV4-1,few,CASSQVTVNTEAFF
TRBJ2-3,TRBV2,.,CASRTHRVGADTQYF
TRBJ2-2,TRBV10-2,.,CASSTGRPNTGELFF
TRBJ1-6,TRBV6-1,.,CASRDKNSPLHF